Detailed here is one T cell receptor (beta chain). The data originate from a study of T cell repertoires in aging, cancer and after chemotherapy. Germline lookup yields CDR1 GTSNPN and CDR2 SVGIG (reference sequence). V dropped 2 bases and J dropped 3; count of bases not matched to a gene: 3. The CDR3 is made up of 15 amino acids. Multiplex touch-down PCR with TRB-A/B primers amplified rearranged V-D-J TRB sequences. TCRdb fed the multiplex PCR reads into MiXCR, producing one record per CDR3 protein. Of 1,500 to 2,000 distinct CDR3 sequences detected, under 60% appear once; the ten largest clones hold 6% to 8%. Peripheral blood genomic DNA, not sorted cells or RNA, was the template.

Sequencing used blood. The genes are TRBV30 and TRBJ2-2; 10 nucleotides match TRBD2. The sequence was collected from a human donor with a solid tumor. CDR3 residues: CAWSWSGRDTGELFF. The CDR3 DNA reads as TGTGCCTGGAGTTGGAGCGGGAGGGACACCGGGGAGCTGTTTTTT.